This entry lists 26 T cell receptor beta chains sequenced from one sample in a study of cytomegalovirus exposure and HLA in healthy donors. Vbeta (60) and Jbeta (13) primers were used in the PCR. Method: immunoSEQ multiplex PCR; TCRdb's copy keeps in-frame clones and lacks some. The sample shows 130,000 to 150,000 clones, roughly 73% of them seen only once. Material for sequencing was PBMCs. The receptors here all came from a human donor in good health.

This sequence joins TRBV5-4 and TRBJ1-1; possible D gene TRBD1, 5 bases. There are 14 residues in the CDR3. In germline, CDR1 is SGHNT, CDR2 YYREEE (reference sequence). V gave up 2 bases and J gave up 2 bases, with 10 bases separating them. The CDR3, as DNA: TGTGCCAGCAGCTTCGGCAGGGCAAACACTGAAGCTTTCTTT. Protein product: CASSFGRANTEAFF.

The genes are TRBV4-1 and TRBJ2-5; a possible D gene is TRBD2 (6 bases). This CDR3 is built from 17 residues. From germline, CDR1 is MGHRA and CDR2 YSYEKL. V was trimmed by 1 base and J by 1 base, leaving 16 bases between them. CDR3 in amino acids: CASSQGFLGGTQETQYF. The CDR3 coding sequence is TGCGCCAGCAGCCAAGGGTTTTTGGGCGGGACCCAAGAGACCCAGTACTTC.

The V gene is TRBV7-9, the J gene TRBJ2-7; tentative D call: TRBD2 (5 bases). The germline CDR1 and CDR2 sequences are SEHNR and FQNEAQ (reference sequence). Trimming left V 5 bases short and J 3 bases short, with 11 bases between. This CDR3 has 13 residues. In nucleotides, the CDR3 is TGTGCCAGCAGCGGCGCGGGCTTCTACGAGCAGTACTTC. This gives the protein CASSGAGFYEQYF.

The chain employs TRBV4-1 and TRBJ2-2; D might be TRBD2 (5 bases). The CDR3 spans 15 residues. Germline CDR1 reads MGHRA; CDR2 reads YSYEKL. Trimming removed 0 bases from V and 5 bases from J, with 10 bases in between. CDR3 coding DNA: TGCGCCAGCAGCCAAGATACGGGGTGGACCGGGGAGCTGTTTTTT. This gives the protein CASSQDTGWTGELFF.

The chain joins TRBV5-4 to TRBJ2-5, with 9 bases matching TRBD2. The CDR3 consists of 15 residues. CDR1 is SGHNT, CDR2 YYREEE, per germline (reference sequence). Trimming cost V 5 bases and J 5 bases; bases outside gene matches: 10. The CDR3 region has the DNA TGTGCCAGCAGACGCCCGGGACTAGCTGTGGAGACCCAGTACTTC. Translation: CASRRPGLAVETQYF.

Written as DNA, the CDR3 is TGTGCCAGCAGTGAAAGGGGCAGCTCCTACGAGCAGTACTTC. Residues: CASSERGSSYEQYF. V is TRBV25-1 and J is TRBJ2-5, with D perhaps TRBD1 (5 bases). The closer fit of TRBJ2-7 to the DNA end suggests the J call may be wrong. This CDR3 has 14 amino acids. Germline V gene sequence: CDR1 MGHDK, CDR2 SYGVNS.

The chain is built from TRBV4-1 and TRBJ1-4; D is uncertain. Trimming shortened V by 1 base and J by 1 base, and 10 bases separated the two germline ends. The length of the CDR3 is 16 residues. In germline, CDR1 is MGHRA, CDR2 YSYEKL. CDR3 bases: TGCGCCAGCAGCCAAGTGGGGAGTGGAACTAATGAAAAACTGTTTTTT. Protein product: CASSQVGSGTNEKLFF.

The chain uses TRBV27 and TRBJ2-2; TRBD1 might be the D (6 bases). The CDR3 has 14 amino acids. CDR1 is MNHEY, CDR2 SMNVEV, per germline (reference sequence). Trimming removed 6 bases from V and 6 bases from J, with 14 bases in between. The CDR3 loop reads CASRERGLAGELFF. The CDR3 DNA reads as TGTGCCAGCAGAGAAAGGGGGTTGGCCGGGGAGCTGTTTTTT.

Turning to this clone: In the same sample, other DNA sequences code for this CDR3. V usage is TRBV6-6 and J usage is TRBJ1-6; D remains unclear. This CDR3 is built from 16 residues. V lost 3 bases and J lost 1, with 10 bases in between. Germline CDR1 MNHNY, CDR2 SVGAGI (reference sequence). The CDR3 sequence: CASSYSGQSYNSPLHF. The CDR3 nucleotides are TGTGCCAGCAGTTATTCTGGCCAATCCTATAATTCACCCCTCCACTTT.

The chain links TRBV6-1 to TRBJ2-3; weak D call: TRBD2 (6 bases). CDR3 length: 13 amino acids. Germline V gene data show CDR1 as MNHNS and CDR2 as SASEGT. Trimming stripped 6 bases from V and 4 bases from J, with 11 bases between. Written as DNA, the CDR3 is TGTGCCAGCAGCAAAGGGACTCCAGATACGCAGTATTTT. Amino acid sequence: CASSKGTPDTQYF.

The DNA for the CDR3 is TGTGCCACCAGCAGATCCGGACAGGGAGAGACCCAGTACTTC. It codes for CATSRSGQGETQYF. The rearrangement uses TRBV15 and TRBJ2-5; 8 nucleotides align to TRBD1. This CDR3 spans 14 amino acids. Germline V lookup: CDR1 LNHNV, CDR2 YYDKDF (reference sequence). The J segment lost 4 bases and the V segment lost 2 bases, leaving 3 bases of the junction unmatched.

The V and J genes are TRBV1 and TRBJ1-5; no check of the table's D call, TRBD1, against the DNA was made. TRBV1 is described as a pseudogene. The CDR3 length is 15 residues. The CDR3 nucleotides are TGCACCAGCAGCCAACCGGGACAGGGTCATCAGCCCCAGCATTTT. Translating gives CTSSQPGQGHQPQHF.

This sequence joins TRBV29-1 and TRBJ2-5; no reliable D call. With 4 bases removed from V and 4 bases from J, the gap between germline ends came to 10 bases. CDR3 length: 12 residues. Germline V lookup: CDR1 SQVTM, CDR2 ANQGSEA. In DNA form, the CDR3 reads TGCAGCGTTGGACGGGTACGAGAGACCCAGTACTTC. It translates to CSVGRVRETQYF. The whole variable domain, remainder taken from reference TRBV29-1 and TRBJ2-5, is SAVISQKPSRDICQRGTSLTIQCQVDSQVTMMFWYRQQPGQSLTLIATANQGSEATYESGFVIDKFPISRPNLTFSTLTVSNMSPEDSSIYLCSVGRVRETQYFGPGTRLLVL.

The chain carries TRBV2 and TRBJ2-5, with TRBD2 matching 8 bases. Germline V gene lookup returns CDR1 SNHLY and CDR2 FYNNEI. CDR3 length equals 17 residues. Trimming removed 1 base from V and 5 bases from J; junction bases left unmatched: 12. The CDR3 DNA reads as TGTGCCAGCAGTGAAGGCACCTCTAGCGGGTATGAGGAGACCCAGTACTTC. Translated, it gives CASSEGTSSGYEETQYF. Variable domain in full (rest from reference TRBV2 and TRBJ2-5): EPEVTQTPSHQVTQMGQEVILRCVPISNHLYFYWYRQILGQKVEFLVSFYNNEISEKSEIFDDQFSVERPDGSNFTLKIRSTKLEDSAMYFCASSEGTSSGYEETQYFGPGTRLLVL.

Here the CDR3 reads CASSLAASGLGETQYF. CDR3 DNA: TGTGCCAGCAGCTTGGCCGCTAGCGGCCTGGGAGAGACCCAGTACTTC. V usage is TRBV11-2 and J usage is TRBJ2-5; TRBD2 aligns across 7 bases. The germline CDR1 and CDR2 sequences are SGHAT and FQNNGV. V lost 3 bases to trimming and J lost 4 bases; unmatched junction nucleotides: 11. The CDR3 totals 16 residues.

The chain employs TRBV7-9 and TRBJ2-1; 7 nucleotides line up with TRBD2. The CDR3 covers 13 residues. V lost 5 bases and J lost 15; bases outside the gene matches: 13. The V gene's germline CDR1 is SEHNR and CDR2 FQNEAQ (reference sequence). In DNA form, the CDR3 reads TGTGCCAGCAGCGACCCCTTACGGGGGGTCTCGTTCTTC. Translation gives CASSDPLRGVSFF.

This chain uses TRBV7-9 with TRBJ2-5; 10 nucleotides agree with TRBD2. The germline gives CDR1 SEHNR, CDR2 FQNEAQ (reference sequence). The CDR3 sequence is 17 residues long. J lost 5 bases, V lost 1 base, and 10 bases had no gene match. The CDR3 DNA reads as TGTGCCAGCAGCTTAGTTCCCAGCGGGGGGGCGGTTGAGACCCAGTACTTC. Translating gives CASSLVPSGGAVETQYF.

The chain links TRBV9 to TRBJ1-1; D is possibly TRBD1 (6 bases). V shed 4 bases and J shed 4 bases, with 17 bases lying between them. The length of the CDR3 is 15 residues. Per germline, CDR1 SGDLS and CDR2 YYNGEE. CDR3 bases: TGTGCCAGCAGCCCCCGGGGACAAACTATCACTGAAGCTTTCTTT. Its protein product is CASSPRGQTITEAFF.

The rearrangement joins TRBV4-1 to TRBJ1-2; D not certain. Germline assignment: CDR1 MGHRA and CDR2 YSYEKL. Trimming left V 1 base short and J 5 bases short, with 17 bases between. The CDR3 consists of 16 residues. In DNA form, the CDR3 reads TGCGCCAGCAGCCAAGCTGTGGGAGCGGTAGGGTATGGCTACACCTTC. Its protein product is CASSQAVGAVGYGYTF.

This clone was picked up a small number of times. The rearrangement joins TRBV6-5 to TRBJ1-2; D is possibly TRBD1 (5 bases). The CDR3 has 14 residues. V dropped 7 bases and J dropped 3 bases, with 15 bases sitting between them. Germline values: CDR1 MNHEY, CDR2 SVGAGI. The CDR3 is CASKKVVTDYGYTF. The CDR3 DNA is TGTGCCAGCAAAAAAGTCGTGACAGACTATGGCTACACCTTC.

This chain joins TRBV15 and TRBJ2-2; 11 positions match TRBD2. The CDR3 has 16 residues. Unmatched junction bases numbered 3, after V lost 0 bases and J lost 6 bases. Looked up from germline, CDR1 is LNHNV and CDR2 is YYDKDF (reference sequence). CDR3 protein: CATSRDRGLAAGELFF. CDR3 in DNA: TGTGCCACCAGCAGAGATCGGGGACTAGCGGCCGGGGAGCTGTTTTTT. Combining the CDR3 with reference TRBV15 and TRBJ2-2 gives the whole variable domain DAMVIQNPRYQVTQFGKPVTLSCSQTLNHNVMYWYQQKSSQAPKLLFHYYDKDFNNEADTPDNFQSRRPNTSFCFLDIRSPGLGDTAMYLCATSRDRGLAAGELFFGEGSRLTVL.

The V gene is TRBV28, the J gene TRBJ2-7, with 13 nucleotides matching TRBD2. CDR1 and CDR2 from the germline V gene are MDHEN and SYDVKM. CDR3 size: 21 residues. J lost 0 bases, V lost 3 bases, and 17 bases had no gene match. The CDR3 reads CASSFPPTWTSGGATSYEQYF. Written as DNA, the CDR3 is TGTGCCAGCAGTTTCCCTCCCACCTGGACTAGCGGGGGTGCTACCTCCTACGAGCAGTACTTC.

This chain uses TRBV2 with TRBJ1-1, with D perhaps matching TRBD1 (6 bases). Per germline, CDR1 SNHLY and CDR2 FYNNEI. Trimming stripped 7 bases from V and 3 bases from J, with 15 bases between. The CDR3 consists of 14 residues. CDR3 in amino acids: CASTDGTFDTEAFF. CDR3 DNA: TGTGCCAGCACTGATGGGACATTTGACACTGAAGCTTTCTTT.

This chain's CDR3 is CASSAQPDSLGNTIYF. CDR3 in DNA: TGTGCCAGCAGTGCACAACCCGACAGCCTCGGGAACACCATATATTTT. The genes are TRBV6-1 and TRBJ1-3, with a tentative D call TRBD1 (5 bases). This CDR3 spans 16 amino acids. CDR1 and CDR2 from the germline V gene are MNHNS and SASEGT. V was clipped by 4 bases and J by 7 bases, with 20 bases between them.

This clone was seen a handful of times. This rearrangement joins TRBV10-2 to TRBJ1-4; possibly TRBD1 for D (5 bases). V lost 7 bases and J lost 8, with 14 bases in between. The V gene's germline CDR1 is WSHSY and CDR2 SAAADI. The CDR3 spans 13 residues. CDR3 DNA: TGCGCCAGCATGGGGCAGCAAGGCGAAAAACTGTTTTTT. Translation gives CASMGQQGEKLFF.

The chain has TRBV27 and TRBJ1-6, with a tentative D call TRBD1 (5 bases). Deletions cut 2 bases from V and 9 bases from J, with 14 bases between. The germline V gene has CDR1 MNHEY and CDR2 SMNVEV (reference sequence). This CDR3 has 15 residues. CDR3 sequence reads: CASSLTAGYPSPLHF. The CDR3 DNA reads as TGTGCCAGCAGTTTAACGGCAGGGTATCCTTCACCCCTCCACTTT.